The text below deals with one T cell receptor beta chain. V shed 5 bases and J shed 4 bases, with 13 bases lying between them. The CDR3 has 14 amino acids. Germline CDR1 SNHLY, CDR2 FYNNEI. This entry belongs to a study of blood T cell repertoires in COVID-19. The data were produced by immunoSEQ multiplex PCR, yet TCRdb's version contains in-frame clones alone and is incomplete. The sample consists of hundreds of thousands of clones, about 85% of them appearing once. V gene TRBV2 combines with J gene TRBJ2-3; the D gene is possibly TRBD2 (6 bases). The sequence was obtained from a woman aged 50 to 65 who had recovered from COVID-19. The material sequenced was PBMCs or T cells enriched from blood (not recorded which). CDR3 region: CASSLYSGSDTQYF. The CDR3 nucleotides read TGTGCCAGCAGTTTATATAGCGGATCAGATACGCAGTATTTT.